The 30 T cell receptor beta chains given below trace back to one sample, sequenced in a study of early T cells in non-severe SARS-CoV-2 infection. TCRdb used MiXCR to reprocess the 5' RACE reads, holding one entry per CDR3 protein. Of tens of thousands of distinct CDR3 sequences listed, roughly an eighth are singletons. The specimen sequenced was whole blood. The receptors shown here come from an adult who was a healthcare worker with PCR-confirmed SARS-CoV-2 infection or an uninfected control (not recorded which).

The genes are TRBV5-1 and TRBJ2-2; D perhaps matches TRBD2 (6 bases). Between the trimmed V and J ends, which lost 6 bases and 1 base, there was a span of 13 bases. The CDR3 has 15 amino acids. Germline-derived CDR1 and CDR2 are SGHRS and YFSETQ. This CDR3 is CASTPRGLNTGELFF. The CDR3 nucleotides are TGCGCCAGCACTCCCCGGGGGTTGAACACCGGGGAGCTGTTTTTT.

Here the CDR3 reads CASSPRTGEYEKLFF. CDR3 nucleotide sequence: TGTGCCAGCTCACCTCGGACAGGGGAGTATGAAAAACTGTTTTTT. The V call is TRBV18, the J call TRBJ1-4, with 9 bases identical to TRBD1. The germline V gene encodes CDR1 KGHSH and CDR2 LQKENI. The CDR3 loop spans 15 amino acids. The J segment lost 6 bases and the V segment lost 3 bases, leaving 5 bases of the junction unmatched.

The V and J genes are TRBV19 and TRBJ2-7; TRBD2 agrees at 7 bases. CDR1 is LNHDA and CDR2 is SQIVND in the germline V gene (reference sequence). CDR3 length: 14 amino acids. V lost 8 bases, J lost 6 bases, and 13 bases stayed unmatched. CDR3 amino acids: CASSMAREVSEQYF. The CDR3 DNA follows: TGTGCCAGTTCCATGGCCCGGGAGGTCAGCGAGCAGTACTTC.

The rearrangement uses TRBV20-1 and TRBJ2-7, with D possibly matching TRBD1 (6 bases). Deletions cut 5 bases from V and 7 bases from J, with 15 bases between. The CDR3 is 12 amino acids. CDR1 and CDR2 (germline): DFQATT, SNEGSKA (reference sequence). In DNA, the CDR3 is TGCAGTGCTCATATGGGGGCAGGGGAGCAGTACTTC. Translated, it gives CSAHMGAGEQYF.

There are many counts of this clonotype. The V call is TRBV3-1, the J call TRBJ2-1; D could derive from TRBD1 or TRBD2 (6 bases each). Trimming pared 4 bases from V and 6 bases from J, leaving 10 bases between. CDR1 LGHDT and CDR2 YNNKEL come from the germline V gene (reference sequence). The CDR3 length is 13 residues. Here the CDR3 reads CASSPGGPNEQFF. DNA for the CDR3: TGTGCCAGCAGCCCCGGGGGCCCCAATGAGCAGTTCTTC.

The genes are TRBV18 and TRBJ1-4, with D perhaps TRBD1 (6 bases). This CDR3 region has 14 residues. The V and J ends lost 5 bases and 7 bases respectively, with 14 bases between them. From germline, CDR1 is KGHSH and CDR2 LQKENI. The CDR3 sequence is CASSTRGWSEKLFF. DNA of the CDR3: TGTGCCAGCTCAACGAGGGGGTGGAGTGAAAAACTGTTTTTT.

The chain carries TRBV6-5 and TRBJ2-3, with D possibly being TRBD2 (5 bases). The CDR3 totals 13 residues. Deletions cut 4 bases from V and 10 bases from J, with 15 bases between. From germline, CDR1 is MNHEY and CDR2 SVGAGI. CDR3 sequence: CASSSLHAEAQYF. The DNA for the CDR3 is TGTGCCAGCAGTTCCTTACACGCGGAGGCGCAGTATTTT.

This chain links TRBV6-2 or TRBV6-3 with TRBJ2-2, with D unclear. V was trimmed by 6 bases and J by 3 bases, leaving 14 bases between them. This CDR3 is 15 amino acids long. CDR1 and CDR2 (germline): MNHEY, SVGEGT. CDR3 region: CASRPPVRDTGELFF. The CDR3 DNA reads as TGTGCCAGCAGACCTCCTGTTAGGGACACCGGGGAGCTGTTTTTT.

The V and J genes are TRBV7-2 and TRBJ2-3, with D unresolved. V was clipped by 4 bases and J by 6 bases, with 17 bases between them. This CDR3 is built from 15 residues. The germline V gene has CDR1 SGHTA and CDR2 FQGNSA. The CDR3 DNA reads as TGTGCCAGCAGCTCCCTGGGCGTTTTTCGGGATACGCAGTATTTT. It is translated as CASSSLGVFRDTQYF.

This clonotype has at least ten counts. The rearrangement joins TRBV30 to TRBJ2-5; D gene unclear. With 3 bases removed from V and 2 bases from J, the gap between germline ends came to 4 bases. The CDR3 covers 11 residues. The germline V gene encodes CDR1 GTSNPN and CDR2 SVGIG (reference sequence). The CDR3 loop is CAWREQETQYF. DNA for the CDR3: TGTGCCTGGAGAGAACAAGAGACCCAGTACTTC.

This clonotype was observed a few times. This sequence joins TRBV6-2 or TRBV6-3 and TRBJ1-1; 8 bases match TRBD1. Germline CDR1 is MNHEY and CDR2 is SVGEGT. V shed 0 bases and J 4 bases; nucleotides not matched to a gene: 10. The CDR3 covers 17 residues. In nucleotides, the CDR3 is TGTGCCAGCAGTTACTCGATGGACAGGGTGCTTTCCACTGAAGCTTTCTTT. This encodes CASSYSMDRVLSTEAFF.

This clonotype came up many times. The rearrangement joins TRBV6-6 to TRBJ1-2; D remains unclear. V was pared by 4 bases and J by 6 bases, with 12 bases between. The CDR3 covers 13 residues. Germline V gene lookup returns CDR1 MNHNY and CDR2 SVGAGI (reference sequence). The CDR3 nucleotides are TGTGCCAGCAGTTCCTCGCCAGTTAATGGCTACACCTTC. Protein product: CASSSSPVNGYTF.

The table lists this clonotype with a few counts. The chain links TRBV5-4 to TRBJ2-2; D may be TRBD1 (5 bases). The CDR3 totals 14 residues. With 1 base removed from V and 5 bases from J, the gap between germline ends came to 9 bases. Germline V gives CDR1 SGHNT, CDR2 YYREEE (reference sequence). In nucleotides, the CDR3 is TGTGCCAGCAGCTTGAGGGGCTGGACCGGGGAGCTGTTTTTT. Translated: CASSLRGWTGELFF.

This clonotype was found many times. The chain is built from TRBV20-1 and TRBJ1-1, with D possibly matching TRBD1 (5 bases). This CDR3 has 13 residues. CDR1 is DFQATT and CDR2 is SNEGSKA in the germline V gene (reference sequence). V was trimmed by 4 bases and J by 1 base, leaving 10 bases between them. In nucleotides, the CDR3 is TGCAGTGCTATACGACAGCCGAACACTGAAGCTTTCTTT. This translates into CSAIRQPNTEAFF.

V gene TRBV12-2 combines with J gene TRBJ2-5; the table's TRBD1 call for D was not verified on the DNA. TRBV12-2 is tagged as a pseudogene. CDR3 size: 13 residues. The CDR3: CAVPPGEMETQYF. The DNA for the CDR3 is TGTGCAGTGCCTCCCGGGGAGATGGAGACCCAGTACTTC.

CDR3 loop: CASRQTGLYGYTF. Here the CDR3 DNA reads TGTGCCAGCAGACAGACAGGCCTCTATGGCTACACCTTC. This chain joins TRBV6-2 or TRBV6-3 and TRBJ1-2, with D possibly matching TRBD1 (6 bases). Per germline, CDR1 MNHEY and CDR2 SVGEGT. This CDR3 is built from 13 residues. Trimming pared 6 bases from V and 4 bases from J, leaving 12 bases between.

This clonotype has more than one count but fewer than ten. The chain joins TRBV12-5 to TRBJ2-7; D gene unclear. This CDR3 is 13 amino acids long. Germline V CDR1 and CDR2: LGHNT, FRNRAP. Trimming took 5 bases from V and 5 from J, leaving 13 bases between them. In DNA, the CDR3 is TGTGCTAGTGGTCTCACAGTTACCCACGAGCAGTACTTC. Translating it yields CASGLTVTHEQYF.

The chain joins TRBV5-1 to TRBJ2-5; TRBD1 matches at 7 bases. This CDR3 is 14 amino acids long. Per germline, CDR1 SGHRS and CDR2 YFSETQ. V lost 0 bases, J lost 1 base, and 0 bases stayed unmatched. The CDR3 nucleotides read TGCGCCAGCAGCTTGGGACAGGGCCAAGAGACCCAGTACTTC. Translating gives CASSLGQGQETQYF.

There are many counts of this clonotype. This chain links TRBV5-6 with TRBJ1-3; D is undetermined. This CDR3 has 18 amino acids. With 4 bases removed from V and 4 bases from J, the gap between germline ends came to 24 bases. Germline V gene sequence: CDR1 SGHDT, CDR2 YYEEEE. CDR3 residues: CASSPGPVPTGAGNTIYF. The CDR3 bases are TGTGCCAGCAGCCCCGGACCGGTTCCGACGGGTGCAGGAAACACCATATATTTT.

Only a few counts were recorded for this clonotype. The chain has TRBV5-1 and TRBJ2-1; 11 bases agree with TRBD2. Germline-derived CDR1 and CDR2 are SGHRS and YFSETQ. V was clipped by 3 bases and J by 2 bases; unmatched bases: 4. The CDR3 runs 16 residues. DNA for the CDR3: TGCGCCAGCAGCTCCAATAGCGGGGGGGCCTACAATGAGCAGTTCTTC. It encodes CASSSNSGGAYNEQFF. The complete variable domain, with remaining parts taken from reference TRBV5-1 and TRBJ2-1, reads KAGVTQTPRYLIKTRGQQVTLSCSPISGHRSVSWYQQTPGQGLQFLFEYFSETQRNKGNFPGRFSGRQFSNSRSEMNVSTLELGDSALYLCASSSNSGGAYNEQFFGPGTRLTVL.

This clonotype was found a few times. The chain joins TRBV10-3 to TRBJ2-7; D might be TRBD1 (6 bases). The CDR3 runs to 11 residues. Germline CDR1 and CDR2: ENHRY and SYGVKD. Trimming left V 8 bases short and J 5 bases short, with 10 bases between. The CDR3 sequence: CAISEGDEQYF. CDR3 in DNA: TGTGCCATCTCTGAGGGGGACGAGCAGTACTTC.

The V call is TRBV11-2, the J call TRBJ1-4; 7 nucleotides line up with TRBD1. Germline V gene data show CDR1 as SGHAT and CDR2 as FQNNGV. The CDR3 length is 15 residues. V lost 5 bases to trimming and J lost 8 bases; unmatched junction nucleotides: 11. CDR3 nucleotide sequence: TGTGCCAGCAGCACCAGACCGGACAGGCAGGAAAAACTGTTTTTT. Translation gives CASSTRPDRQEKLFF.

This clonotype was recorded a few times. CDR3 sequence: CSVGGETQYF. The CDR3 coding sequence is TGCAGCGTTGGTGGGGAGACCCAGTACTTC. The chain links TRBV29-1 to TRBJ2-5; D gene ambiguous. CDR1 and CDR2 (germline): SQVTM, ANQGSEA. With 4 bases removed from V and 5 bases from J, the gap between germline ends came to 5 bases. This CDR3 comprises 10 residues.

The J gene is TRBJ2-2, the V gene TRBV11-2, with D unresolved. V lost 3 bases to trimming and J lost 3 bases, with 5 bases between them. This CDR3 is built from 13 residues. CDR1 SGHAT and CDR2 FQNNGV come from the germline V gene. In nucleotides, the CDR3 is TGTGCCAGCAGCTTTCTATACACCGGGGAGCTGTTTTTT. Protein sequence: CASSFLYTGELFF.

The V gene is TRBV29-1, the J gene TRBJ2-6, with D possibly TRBD1 on 5 matching bases. Germline V gene data show CDR1 as SQVTM and CDR2 as ANQGSEA. The V end lost 7 bases, the J end lost 2 bases, and 9 bases lay between the germline ends. The CDR3 has 13 amino acids. The CDR3 region has the DNA TGCAGCGGCAGGGTAACTGGGGCCAACGTCCTGACTTTC. Protein sequence: CSGRVTGANVLTF.

This rearrangement joins TRBV6-1 to TRBJ2-1; D is ambiguous. Germline V CDR1 and CDR2: MNHNS, SASEGT. Trimming stripped 2 bases from V and 8 bases from J, with 16 bases between. There are 15 residues in the CDR3. The CDR3 reads CASSESATWVHEQFF. CDR3 in DNA: TGTGCCAGCAGTGAAAGCGCTACCTGGGTCCATGAGCAGTTCTTC.

This clonotype has more than one count but fewer than ten. V and J are TRBV9 and TRBJ2-3, with 8 bases identical to TRBD2. The CDR3 runs 14 residues. Germline loops: CDR1 SGDLS, CDR2 YYNGEE. V gave up 4 bases and J gave up 1 base; unmatched junction bases: 2. The CDR3 is CASSLLAGTDTQYF. The CDR3 region has the DNA TGTGCCAGCAGCTTACTAGCGGGCACAGATACGCAGTATTTT.

This clonotype was detected a few times. This chain uses TRBV5-4 with TRBJ2-7; 10 bases are a match to TRBD2. J gave up 2 bases and V 3 bases, and 2 bases lay outside the gene matches. Per the germline V gene, CDR1 is SGHNT and CDR2 is YYREEE (reference sequence). This CDR3 is built from 14 residues. Written as DNA, the CDR3 is TGTGCCAGCAGCTCTAGCGGGAGTACCTACGAGCAGTACTTC. Its translation: CASSSSGSTYEQYF.

V is TRBV7-2 and J is TRBJ2-3; 11 bases match TRBD1. The germline gives CDR1 SGHTA, CDR2 FQGNSA. The length of the CDR3 is 15 residues. The V and J ends lost 5 bases and 4 bases, in that order; junction bases with no gene match: 5. The CDR3 protein is CASSLRTGGADTQYF. The DNA for the CDR3 is TGTGCCAGCAGCCTCCGGACAGGGGGCGCAGATACGCAGTATTTT.

This chain uses TRBV11-2 with TRBJ2-3, with 7 bases that match TRBD2. Trimming removed 3 bases from V and 6 bases from J; junction bases left unmatched: 18. This CDR3 comprises 18 residues. The germline V gene has CDR1 SGHAT and CDR2 FQNNGV. The CDR3 sequence: CASSFPRSSGKSFDTQYF. For the CDR3, the DNA is TGTGCCAGCAGCTTTCCAAGATCGAGCGGGAAGAGTTTTGATACGCAGTATTTT.